These 25 T cell receptor beta chains share one sample of origin, sequenced in a study. Via MiXCR, TCRdb re-called the reads, giving one row per CDR3 protein. The data hold roughly 7,100 distinct CDR3 sequences, with over 30% observed a single time. The sample taken for sequencing was blood. The receptor set was obtained from a human donor.

This clonotype was seen ten or more times. This rearrangement joins TRBV20-1 to TRBJ2-1; D ambiguous. Germline V gives CDR1 DFQATT, CDR2 SNEGSKA (reference sequence). V was trimmed by 3 bases and J by 8 bases, leaving 11 bases between them. The CDR3 runs 12 residues. The CDR3 region is CSASPSAYEQFF. CDR3 coding DNA: TGCAGTGCTAGTCCGTCGGCCTATGAGCAGTTCTTC.

This chain uses TRBV14 with TRBJ1-3; TRBD1 aligns across 7 bases. The CDR3 runs to 17 residues. With 0 bases clipped from V and 8 bases from J, the junction kept 13 bases outside the gene matches. From germline, CDR1 is SGHDN and CDR2 FVKESK. This CDR3 reads CASSQDWDRGYGYTIYF. CDR3 DNA: TGTGCCAGCAGCCAAGATTGGGACAGAGGCTATGGCTACACCATATATTTT.

The chain uses TRBV30 and TRBJ2-6; D gene unclear. The length of the CDR3 is 10 residues. Trimming cost V 3 bases and J 9 bases, with 3 bases left between them. Germline loops: CDR1 GTSNPN, CDR2 SVGIG (reference sequence). In DNA form, the CDR3 reads TGTGCCTGGAGGGTCAACGTCCTGACTTTC. Amino acids: CAWRVNVLTF.

Sample share makes this clonotype medium-sized (0.01 to 0.1%). The V gene is TRBV29-1, the J gene TRBJ2-1; 10 nucleotides agree with TRBD2. CDR3 length: 15 amino acids. Trimming removed 6 bases from V and 7 bases from J; junction bases left unmatched: 12. The V gene's germline CDR1 is SQVTM and CDR2 ANQGSEA. The CDR3 DNA reads as TGCAGCGTAGGAGTAAGCGGGAGGGTTTTTAATGAGCAGTTCTTC. Its protein product is CSVGVSGRVFNEQFF.

This clonotype has a count of ten or more. The genes are TRBV20-1 and TRBJ2-5, with 9 bases that match TRBD2. Germline assignment: CDR1 DFQATT and CDR2 SNEGSKA (reference sequence). V shed 8 bases, J shed 4 bases, and the junction held 14 bases outside the gene matches. This CDR3 region has 15 residues. In DNA, the CDR3 is TGCAGTACTTTAGTAACCCGAGCGGGAGGAGAGACCCAGTACTTC. It encodes CSTLVTRAGGETQYF.

Many counts were recorded for this clonotype. V and J are TRBV14 and TRBJ2-2, with TRBD2 identical over 12 bases. The CDR3 extends over 16 amino acids. The germline V gene encodes CDR1 SGHDN and CDR2 FVKESK. V shed 3 bases, J shed 7 bases, and the junction held 6 bases outside the gene matches. The CDR3 loop reads CASSHPTSGRNGELFF. Written as DNA, the CDR3 is TGTGCCAGCAGCCACCCCACTAGCGGGAGGAACGGGGAGCTGTTTTTT.

In this sample, this clonotype turned up many times. This sequence joins TRBV5-1 and TRBJ1-6; D is perhaps TRBD1 (5 bases). The germline V gene has CDR1 SGHRS and CDR2 YFSETQ. This CDR3 is 13 amino acids long. Trimming removed 8 bases at V and 8 bases at J, with 14 bases between. Here the CDR3 reads CASSGPLDSPLHF. The CDR3 DNA reads TGCGCCAGTTCGGGACCCTTGGATTCACCCCTCCACTTT.

In its sample, this clonotype is medium-sized. The V gene is TRBV29-1, the J gene TRBJ2-1, with 8 bases that match TRBD1. Per germline, CDR1 SQVTM and CDR2 ANQGSEA. The CDR3 is made up of 15 amino acids. V shed 0 bases, J shed 8 bases, and the junction held 9 bases outside the gene matches. CDR3 nucleotides: TGCAGCGTTGAAGATCGGGTCAGGGGGCTCGATGAGCAGTTCTTC. Its protein is CSVEDRVRGLDEQFF.

In its sample, this clonotype was seen many times. One end of the junction does not line up with germline, which may come from a read error. This chain joins TRBV29-1 and TRBJ1-5, with D perhaps matching TRBD1 (6 bases). Germline V gene lookup returns CDR1 SQVTM and CDR2 ANQGSEA. This CDR3 spans 15 amino acids. This CDR3 is CSVSVGTTGNQPQHF. DNA of the CDR3: TGTAGCGTTTCGGTCGGGACAACCGGCAATCAGCCCCAGCATTTT.

In its sample, this clonotype was seen a few times. This chain joins TRBV7-8 and TRBJ2-3; the match to TRBD2 covers 9 bases. Germline V gene data show CDR1 as SGHVS and CDR2 as FQNEAQ. The CDR3 is made up of 18 amino acids. V lost 4 bases to trimming and J lost 0 bases; unmatched junction nucleotides: 11. The CDR3 DNA is TGTGCCAGCAGCTGGGGAGGAGGACTAGCGTCTAGCACAGATACGCAGTATTTT. Translating it yields CASSWGGGLASSTDTQYF. The full variable domain, completed using reference TRBV7-8 and TRBJ2-3, is GAGVSQSPRYKVAKRGQDVALRCDPISGHVSLFWYQQALGQGPEFLTYFQNEAQLDKSGLPSDRFFAERPEGSVSTLKIQRTQQEDSAVYLCASSWGGGLASSTDTQYFGPGTRLTVL.

Within the sample, this clonotype is medium-sized (0.01 to 0.1%). The CDR3 here is CSARDGKGDEQFF. The CDR3 DNA reads as TGCAGTGCTAGAGATGGGAAGGGCGATGAGCAGTTCTTC. This chain links TRBV20-1 with TRBJ2-1; no clear D gene. Trimming pared 0 bases from V and 8 bases from J, leaving 11 bases between. CDR1 is DFQATT, CDR2 SNEGSKA, per germline (reference sequence). CDR3 length equals 13 residues.

This clonotype rates as medium-sized. V gene TRBV29-1 combines with J gene TRBJ2-5; unclear D gene. V dropped 3 bases and J dropped 4 bases, with 12 bases sitting between them. This CDR3 is 13 amino acids long. Per germline, CDR1 SQVTM and CDR2 ANQGSEA. The CDR3 is CSVDRLAPETQYF. For the CDR3, the DNA is TGCAGCGTTGATAGATTGGCGCCAGAGACCCAGTACTTC.

This clonotype was recorded many times. The DNA of the CDR3 is TGCGCCAGCAGCTTGGCGGGAGGGACTGTTGTTGAGCAGTTCTTC. Its translation: CASSLAGGTVVEQFF. This chain uses TRBV5-1 with TRBJ2-1, with TRBD2 matching 8 bases. This CDR3 region has 15 residues. V trimming: 0 bases; J trimming: 9 bases; junction bases outside the gene matches: 8. Germline CDR1 and CDR2: SGHRS and YFSETQ.

This clonotype has only a few counts. The chain combines TRBV29-1 with TRBJ1-1, with 10 bases identical to TRBD1. After removal of 6 bases from V and 0 bases from J, the junction contained 1 base not matched to a gene. The germline CDR1 and CDR2 sequences are SQVTM and ANQGSEA. The CDR3 consists of 13 residues. The CDR3 here is CSVGQGVNTEAFF. The DNA for the CDR3 is TGCAGCGTCGGACAGGGGGTGAACACTGAAGCTTTCTTT.

This clonotype appeared many times. The rearrangement joins TRBV7-6 to TRBJ2-1; 9 positions agree with TRBD2. Germline loops: CDR1 SGHVS, CDR2 FNYEAQ. The V and J ends lost 0 bases and 5 bases, in that order; junction bases with no gene match: 8. The CDR3 has 17 amino acids. The CDR3 is CASSLAEREASDNEQFF. Here the CDR3 DNA reads TGTGCCAGCAGCTTAGCCGAGCGGGAGGCTTCTGACAATGAGCAGTTCTTC.

About this clonotype: A much larger clone sits a single nucleotide away, making a read error possible. V gene TRBV29-1 combines with J gene TRBJ2-7; 7 nucleotides align to TRBD1. The germline V gene encodes CDR1 SQVTM and CDR2 ANQGSEA. J lost 7 bases, V lost 0 bases, and 12 bases had no gene match. The CDR3 loop spans 15 amino acids. The CDR3 spells CSVEDRGSSYNEQYF. CDR3 nucleotides: TGCAGCGTTGAAGACAGGGGGAGCTCCTACAATGAGCAGTACTTC.

This chain uses TRBV12-2 with TRBJ2-1; TRBD2 reflects the table's D call only, with no check against the DNA. TRBV12-2 is classified as a pseudogene. The CDR3 spans 15 residues. CDR3: CASRWREGGPNEQFF. The DNA of the CDR3 is TGTGCAAGTCGCTGGCGGGAGGGAGGCCCCAATGAGCAGTTCTTC.

This clonotype is medium-sized. This chain joins TRBV29-1 and TRBJ1-1; possible D gene TRBD1, 5 bases. This CDR3 is 12 amino acids long. In germline, CDR1 is SQVTM, CDR2 ANQGSEA. V lost 7 bases, J lost 1 base, and 10 bases lay in between. The CDR3 is CSGGTGNTEAFF. The CDR3 DNA sequence: TGCAGCGGTGGGACCGGGAACACTGAAGCTTTCTTT.

This clonotype is deemed medium-sized (0.01 to 0.1%). The chain has TRBV29-1 and TRBJ1-1; a weak D match, TRBD1 (6 bases). This CDR3 spans 12 amino acids. CDR1 SQVTM and CDR2 ANQGSEA come from the germline V gene. Deletions cut 5 bases from V and 5 bases from J, with 12 bases between. DNA for the CDR3: TGCAGCGTTCGCAGGGGAAAGACTGAAGCTTTCTTT. This translates into CSVRRGKTEAFF.

This clonotype was counted ten times or more. The chain combines TRBV20-1 with TRBJ1-2; possible D gene TRBD1, 6 bases. Germline CDR1 and CDR2: DFQATT and SNEGSKA (reference sequence). The CDR3 is 12 residues long. The CDR3 protein is CSVTQGPDGYTF. For the CDR3, the DNA is TGCAGCGTTACCCAGGGGCCGGATGGCTACACCTTC.

This clonotype is labeled as medium-sized. This chain links TRBV24-1 with TRBJ2-1; D ambiguous. Germline V CDR1 and CDR2: KGHDR, SFDVKD. The CDR3 has 16 amino acids. The V end was cut by 1 base, the J end by 6 bases, with 15 bases between. The DNA of the CDR3 is TGTGCCACCAGTGATTTAGCAGCGAGATCGAGCAATGAGCAGTTCTTC. This sequence encodes CATSDLAARSSNEQFF.

This clonotype rates as medium-sized. The V call is TRBV2, the J call TRBJ2-1; D remains unclear. From germline, CDR1 is SNHLY and CDR2 FYNNEI. This CDR3 comprises 11 residues. Trimming cost V 5 bases and J 8 bases, with 7 bases left between them. For the CDR3, the DNA is TGTGCCAGCAGTCCAGTTTATGAGCAGTTCTTC. This translates into CASSPVYEQFF.

The chain couples TRBV7-8 to TRBJ1-4; D unresolved. Trimming removed 2 bases from V and 8 bases from J, with 12 bases in between. CDR3 length equals 14 residues. Looked up from germline, CDR1 is SGHVS and CDR2 is FQNEAQ. CDR3 residues: CASSLNVGEEKLFF. As DNA, the CDR3 is TGTGCCAGCAGCTTAAATGTAGGAGAGGAAAAACTGTTTTTT.

V usage is TRBV14 and J usage is TRBJ2-1; no reliable D call. The CDR3 has 12 amino acids. CDR1 is SGHDN, CDR2 FVKESK, per germline. The germline V and J ends were trimmed by 0 bases and 7 bases, with 4 bases remaining between them. CDR3 region: CASSQEGNEQFF. CDR3 nucleotides: TGTGCCAGCAGCCAAGAGGGAAATGAGCAGTTCTTC.

This clonotype was seen repeatedly, ten times or more. The CDR3 loop is CASSPGQFLGESTEAFF. The CDR3 DNA follows: TGCGCCAGCAGCCCGGGACAGTTTCTAGGGGAGAGCACTGAAGCTTTCTTT. V gene TRBV5-1 combines with J gene TRBJ1-1; TRBD1 matches at 7 bases. Germline V gives CDR1 SGHRS, CDR2 YFSETQ. V shed 4 bases and J 4 bases; nucleotides not matched to a gene: 16. This CDR3 contains 17 residues.